Sequencing of this TCR beta chain was carried out in a study of blood T cell repertoires in COVID-19. As for the study in general: COVID-19 samples from acute and convalescent phases originated in the United States, Italy and Spain. PBMCs, B-cell-depleted T cells, or T cells provided the cDNA or gDNA that made up the material.

The protocol was immunoSEQ multiplex PCR, while the TCRdb copy is restricted to in-frame clones and leaves out a portion. Among about 400,000 clones, roughly 90% were seen once, and the ten largest hold 1.7%. Participant-given clinical history determined each cohort assignment. CDR3 size: 12 residues. V was clipped by 8 bases and J by 7 bases; unmatched bases: 3. Germline V lookup: CDR1 MDHEN, CDR2 SYDVKM. This TCR derives from a woman aged 25-40 years who had recovered from COVID-19. Sequencing input: PBMCs or T cells enriched from blood (not recorded which). The chain is built from TRBV28 and TRBJ2-2, with 8 bases that match TRBD1. In DNA form, the CDR3 reads TGTGCCAGCGGACAGGGACTCGGGGAGCTGTTTTTT. Translating it yields CASGQGLGELFF. The full variable domain, in which reference TRBV28 and TRBJ2-2 provide the parts outside the CDR3, is DVKVTQSSRYLVKRTGEKVFLECVQDMDHENMFWYRQDPGLGLRLIYFSYDVKMKEKGDIPEGYSVSREKKERFSLILESASTNQTSMYLCASGQGLGELFFGEGSRLTVL.